This T cell receptor beta chain was recorded in a study of blood T cell repertoires in COVID-19. Across the study: Donors in the United States, Italy and Spain gave samples during acute or convalescent COVID-19. T cells, B-cell-depleted T cells, or PBMCs supplied cDNA or gDNA.

In the original analysis: By means of reference gene primer amplification, nucleated cell counts were estimated. The repertoire was sequenced with immunoSEQ multiplex PCR; TCRdb's copy has only in-frame clones and lacks some. That table supplies the V and J calls and clone size; D and trimming were determined from the DNA. This sample carries 40,000 to 60,000 clones, about nine tenths of them seen once, and the ten largest clones take more than 3%. Germline-derived CDR1 and CDR2 are MGHRA and YSYEKL. This CDR3 spans 13 amino acids. V was cut by 7 bases and J by 5 bases, with 13 bases left in between.

This clonotype was sampled from a human donor in a cohort sampled during active COVID-19. Sequencing used peripheral blood. The chain combines TRBV4-1 with TRBJ2-3; D possibly corresponds to TRBD1 (5 bases). For the CDR3, the DNA is TGCGCCAGCACGCCTGGTCAGGGAGATACGCAGTATTTT. Translated: CASTPGQGDTQYF.